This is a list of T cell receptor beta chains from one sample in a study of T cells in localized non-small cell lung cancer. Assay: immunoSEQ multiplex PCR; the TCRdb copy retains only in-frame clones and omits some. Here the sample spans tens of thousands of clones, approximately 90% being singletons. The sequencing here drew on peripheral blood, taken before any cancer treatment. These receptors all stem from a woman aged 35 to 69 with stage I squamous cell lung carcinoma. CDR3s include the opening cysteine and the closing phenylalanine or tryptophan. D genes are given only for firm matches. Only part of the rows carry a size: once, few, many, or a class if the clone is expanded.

CASTRDRVNQPQHF | TGTGCCAGCACCCGGGACAGGGTCAATCAGCCCCAGCATTTT | TRBV2 | TRBD1 | NA | TRBJ1-5
CAISTGTGGTDTQYF | TGTGCCATCAGTACCGGGACAGGGGGCACAGATACGCAGTATTTT | TRBV10-3 | TRBD1 | NA | TRBJ2-3
CAISRSGDEKLFF | TGTGCCATCAGCCGTTCGGGCGATGAAAAACTGTTTTTT | TRBV10-3 | NA | NA | TRBJ1-4
CASKEGAGANVLTF | TGCGCCAGCAAAGAAGGAGCTGGGGCCAACGTCCTGACTTTC | TRBV5-1 | NA | NA | TRBJ2-6
CASSKAVNTEAFF | TGTGCCAGCTCCAAGGCTGTGAACACTGAAGCTTTCTTT | TRBV18 | NA | NA | TRBJ1-1
CASSIGADEKLFF | TGTGCCAGTAGTATAGGGGCAGATGAAAAACTGTTTTTT | TRBV19 | NA | NA | TRBJ1-4
CASSQGGQGAYGYTF | TGTGCCAGCAGCCAAGGGGGACAGGGTGCCTATGGCTACACCTTC | TRBV2 | TRBD1 | once | TRBJ1-2
CASSLVPGQVNTEAFF | TGTGCCAGCAGCTTGGTTCCGGGACAGGTGAACACTGAAGCTTTCTTT | TRBV5-5 | TRBD1 | NA | TRBJ1-1
CAIKVASGGSVTGELFF | TGTGCCATCAAGGTGGCTAGCGGGGGGTCTGTGACCGGGGAGCTGTTTTTT | TRBV10-3 | TRBD2 | NA | TRBJ2-2
CAWNLQGALTEAFF | TGTGCCTGGAACTTACAGGGGGCGCTTACTGAAGCTTTCTTT | TRBV30 | TRBD1 | NA | TRBJ1-1
CASSPRTGNGCTF | TGTGCCAGCAGCCCTCGGACAGGGAATGGCTGCACCTTC | TRBV6-1 | TRBD1 | NA | TRBJ1-2
CASSSFAAQHTGELFF | TGTGCCAGCAGTTCCTTCGCGGCGCAACACACCGGGGAGCTGTTTTTT | TRBV27 | NA | NA | TRBJ2-2
CASSLSGVSYGYTF | TGTGCCAGCAGTTTATCGGGTGTTTCATATGGCTACACCTTC | TRBV28 | NA | NA | TRBJ1-2